The 18 T cell receptor beta chains presented below share a single source sample, sequenced in a study of CD8 T cells in ankylosing spondylitis. One entry per CDR3 protein, called by TCRdb with MiXCR from the 5' RACE reads. The sample records fewer than 250,000 distinct CDR3 sequences, 10% being singletons. The source material was blood, either unsorted or a sorted T cell fraction (not recorded which). Receptor source: a male donor with ankylosing spondylitis or in good health (not recorded which).

This clonotype occurred many times. J is TRBJ2-7 and V is TRBV28; D gene uncertain. Germline V gives CDR1 MDHEN, CDR2 SYDVKM. CDR3 length: 12 residues. The V end was cut by 2 bases, the J end by 3 bases, with 5 bases between. The CDR3 region is CASSLQNYEQYF. In DNA, the CDR3 is TGTGCCAGCAGTTTACAGAACTACGAGCAGTACTTC.

This clonotype was counted ten times or more. The chain carries TRBV11-2 and TRBJ1-1, with a possible D match to TRBD1 (5 bases). The CDR3 extends over 15 amino acids. Per the germline V gene, CDR1 is SGHAT and CDR2 is FQNNGV. The V end was cut by 1 base, the J end by 3 bases, with 12 bases between. The CDR3 coding sequence is TGTGCCAGCAGCTTAGTTGGGGGACGGTACACTGAAGCTTTCTTT. It translates to CASSLVGGRYTEAFF.

This clonotype has ten or more counts. V gene TRBV5-5 combines with J gene TRBJ1-3; D unclear. From germline, CDR1 is SGHKS and CDR2 YYEKEE (reference sequence). The CDR3 has 15 residues. Trimming removed 3 bases at V and 3 bases at J, with 13 bases between. The CDR3 DNA follows: TGTGCCAGCAGCTACTTCACTAACGGTGGAAACACCATATATTTT. This encodes CASSYFTNGGNTIYF.

The rearrangement links TRBV7-2 to TRBJ1-1; D may be TRBD1 (6 bases). V lost 6 bases and J 5 bases, leaving 19 bases between the germline ends. This CDR3 is built from 15 residues. The germline gives CDR1 SGHTA, CDR2 FQGNSA. The CDR3 nucleotides read TGTGCCAGCAGTCCCGGGGGCCTTTCCAGGACTGAAGCTTTCTTT. The encoded protein is CASSPGGLSRTEAFF. Looking up the rest from reference TRBV7-2 and TRBJ1-1 gives the full variable domain: GAGVSQSPSNKVTEKGKDVELRCDPISGHTALYWYRQSLGQGLEFLIYFQGNSAPDKSGLPSDRFSAERTGGSVSTLTIQRTQQEDSAVYLCASSPGGLSRTEAFFGQGTRLTVV.

This clonotype has ten or more counts. The chain couples TRBV7-2 to TRBJ2-5; D unresolved. Trimming cost V 0 bases and J 4 bases, with 15 bases left between them. CDR1 is SGHTA and CDR2 is FQGNSA in the germline V gene. CDR3 length equals 16 residues. CDR3: CASSLASWPSGETQYF. For the CDR3, the DNA is TGTGCCAGCAGCTTAGCGAGTTGGCCTAGTGGAGAGACCCAGTACTTC. Full variable domain (remainder filled in from reference TRBV7-2 and TRBJ2-5): GAGVSQSPSNKVTEKGKDVELRCDPISGHTALYWYRQSLGQGLEFLIYFQGNSAPDKSGLPSDRFSAERTGGSVSTLTIQRTQQEDSAVYLCASSLASWPSGETQYFGPGTRLLVL.

This clonotype has a handful of counts. V gene TRBV7-2 combines with J gene TRBJ1-5; D is undetermined. CDR1 is SGHTA, CDR2 FQGNSA, per germline. The CDR3 is 15 amino acids. V gave up 1 base and J gave up 3 bases, with 10 bases separating them. The CDR3 loop is CASSLESAANQPQHF. The CDR3 bases are TGTGCCAGCAGCTTAGAATCCGCGGCCAATCAGCCCCAGCATTTT.

With respect to this clonotype: A read error may explain this, as a much larger clone is one base away. This rearrangement joins TRBV20-1 to TRBJ1-2; D gene unclear. There are 11 residues in the CDR3. Germline V gene lookup returns CDR1 DFQATT and CDR2 SNEGSKA (reference sequence). The CDR3 sequence is CSAEANYDYTF. DNA of the CDR3: TGCAGTGCTGAGGCTAACTATGACTACACCTTC.

This clonotype occurred many times. The DNA for the CDR3 is TGTGCCAGCAGCCCTGTCCCGGGACAGGGGGATGAGCAGTTCTTC. Its translation is CASSPVPGQGDEQFF. This chain links TRBV5-5 with TRBJ2-1, with TRBD1 matching 11 bases. CDR1 SGHKS and CDR2 YYEKEE come from the germline V gene (reference sequence). There are 15 residues in the CDR3. The V segment lost 4 bases and the J segment 8 bases; nucleotides outside the gene matches: 8.

This clonotype was detected ten times or more. The chain couples TRBV5-1 to TRBJ1-2; 9 bases agree with TRBD1. V dropped 4 bases and J dropped 6; count of bases not matched to a gene: 10. Germline CDR1 SGHRS, CDR2 YFSETQ. The CDR3 runs 15 residues. The CDR3 region is CASSPGTGQGNGYTF. The CDR3 nucleotides read TGCGCCAGCAGCCCGGGGACGGGACAGGGTAATGGCTACACCTTC.

This clonotype was picked up many times. The rearrangement links TRBV5-1 to TRBJ2-6; D is uncertain. This CDR3 region has 17 residues. Trimming took 4 bases from V and 0 from J, leaving 14 bases between them. Germline lookup yields CDR1 SGHRS and CDR2 YFSETQ. This CDR3 is CASSPMSINSGANVLTF. The CDR3 DNA sequence: TGCGCCAGCAGCCCCATGAGCATCAACTCTGGGGCCAACGTCCTGACTTTC.

The genes are TRBV6-6 and TRBJ2-1; D unresolved. Germline V gene lookup returns CDR1 MNHNY and CDR2 SVGAGI (reference sequence). The CDR3 consists of 12 residues. Trimming took 10 bases from V and 9 from J, leaving 16 bases between them. This CDR3 is CATLEIFTEQFF. CDR3 nucleotide sequence: TGTGCCACCTTGGAAATCTTCACTGAGCAGTTCTTC.

This clonotype came up many times. The chain recombines TRBV20-1 with TRBJ2-7, with 11 bases identical to TRBD2. CDR3 length: 14 residues. The germline V gene encodes CDR1 DFQATT and CDR2 SNEGSKA (reference sequence). The V and J ends lost 3 bases and 5 bases, in that order; junction bases with no gene match: 6. The CDR3: CSARASGRPNEQYF. In DNA form, the CDR3 reads TGCAGTGCTAGGGCTAGCGGGAGGCCCAACGAGCAGTACTTC.

This clonotype showed up many times. The chain is built from TRBV19 and TRBJ2-1, with 7 bases aligning to TRBD2. Germline CDR1 is LNHDA and CDR2 is SQIVND (reference sequence). Trimming at V came to 4 bases and at J to 2 bases, leaving 2 bases not matched to a gene. There are 14 residues in the CDR3. Here the CDR3 reads CASSTSGTYNEQFF. The CDR3 DNA reads as TGTGCCAGTAGTACTAGCGGCACCTACAATGAGCAGTTCTTC. Based on the CDR3 plus reference TRBV19 and TRBJ2-1, the full variable domain is DGGITQSPKYLFRKEGQNVTLSCEQNLNHDAMYWYRQDPGQGLRLIYYSQIVNDFQKGDIAEGYSVSREKKESFPLTVTSAQKNPTAFYLCASSTSGTYNEQFFGPGTRLTVL.

This clonotype was recorded at least ten times. V and J are TRBV6-1 and TRBJ1-1; D unresolved. The CDR3 is made up of 14 amino acids. The germline CDR1 and CDR2 sequences are MNHNS and SASEGT. V lost 5 bases and J lost 4, with 14 bases in between. As DNA, the CDR3 is TGTGCCAGCAGTATGGGTGATTGGGGCACTGAAGCTTTCTTT. Protein: CASSMGDWGTEAFF.

The table lists this clonotype with a few counts. This rearrangement joins TRBV30 to TRBJ2-7; TRBD1 might be the D (5 bases). The CDR3 is 14 residues long. CDR1 is GTSNPN, CDR2 SVGIG, per germline (reference sequence). The V end was cut by 1 base, the J end by 0 bases, with 10 bases between. CDR3 amino acids: CAWSEQASSYEQYF. CDR3 DNA: TGTGCCTGGAGTGAACAGGCGAGCTCCTACGAGCAGTACTTC.

This chain joins TRBV5-1 and TRBJ1-1; TRBD1 is a possible D gene (5 bases). Germline CDR1 is SGHRS and CDR2 is YFSETQ. V lost 2 bases, J lost 4 bases, and 21 bases lay in between. The CDR3 is 17 amino acids. CDR3 nucleotides: TGCGCCAGCAGCTTCCGGGACTTTCCGTCGGTAGGCACTGAAGCTTTCTTT. As protein: CASSFRDFPSVGTEAFF.

This clonotype was seen at least ten times. The chain links TRBV6-1 to TRBJ2-1; possibly TRBD1 or TRBD2 for D (5 bases each). The V and J ends lost 7 bases and 5 bases respectively, with 18 bases between them. This CDR3 region has 15 residues. CDR1 and CDR2 from the germline V gene are MNHNS and SASEGT. The CDR3 DNA sequence: TGTGCCAGCACCCGGAGAGGGCTAGGGGACAATGAGCAGTTCTTC. Its protein is CASTRRGLGDNEQFF.

This clonotype was seen repeatedly, ten times or more. This rearrangement joins TRBV2 to TRBJ2-3, with D unclear. CDR3 length: 12 amino acids. V was cut by 7 bases and J by 4 bases, with 9 bases left in between. Germline values: CDR1 SNHLY, CDR2 FYNNEI. Here the CDR3 reads CASIPVADTQYF. The CDR3 DNA sequence: TGTGCCAGCATCCCGGTCGCAGATACGCAGTATTTT.